One and the same sample provided the 28 T cell receptor beta chains below, sequenced in a study of vaccination effects on CD4 cells after COVID-19. Sequencing was performed with immunoSEQ multiplex PCR; in TCRdb, only in-frame clones are kept and a portion is missing. This sample has about 25,000 clones; almost 70% occur once, and the top ten carry almost 8.5%. No antigens are known for them. ViraFEST assay sequencing came after antigen-specific CD4+ T cells were expanded with viral peptide pools. CD4+ T cells were isolated after less than 13 days of culture. The vaccine given was either BNT162b2 or mRNA-1273, in two doses. Material: CD4+ T cells from PBMCs cultured with SARS-CoV-2 spike peptides, obtained after COVID-19 vaccination. The receptors were sampled from a human donor who received a COVID-19 vaccine.

This rearrangement joins TRBV19 to TRBJ2-4, with TRBD1 as a possible D gene (7 bases). Germline CDR1 is LNHDA and CDR2 is SQIVND (reference sequence). V dropped 4 bases and J dropped 1 base, with 11 bases sitting between them. This CDR3 has 15 amino acids. The chain's CDR3 is CASSTAGGAKNIQYF. The CDR3 DNA follows: TGTGCCAGTAGTACTGCAGGGGGGGCCAAAAACATTCAGTACTTC.

The rearrangement uses TRBV6-5 and TRBJ2-7, with a weak D call TRBD2 (5 bases). V gave up 2 bases and J gave up 6 bases, with 11 bases separating them. Germline V gives CDR1 MNHEY, CDR2 SVGAGI. The CDR3 is 13 amino acids. In DNA, the CDR3 is TGTGCCAGCAGTTACGGAACTAGGCGCGAGCAGTACTTC. Translation: CASSYGTRREQYF.

The count of this clone is one. V and J are TRBV4-1 and TRBJ2-1; D ambiguous. The CDR3 spans 14 residues. CDR1 is MGHRA, CDR2 YSYEKL, per germline. Deletions cut 0 bases from V and 2 bases from J, with 5 bases between. The DNA for the CDR3 is TGCGCCAGCAGCCAAGAAAGAACCTACAATGAGCAGTTCTTC. This encodes CASSQERTYNEQFF.

The V gene is TRBV5-1, the J gene TRBJ1-4; D is unresolved. The ends were cut back, 4 bases at V and 4 bases at J, with 11 bases in the middle. Germline V gene data show CDR1 as SGHRS and CDR2 as YFSETQ. The CDR3 sequence is 14 residues long. The CDR3 sequence is CASSPQTGNEKLFF. CDR3 nucleotide sequence: TGCGCCAGCAGCCCGCAGACGGGTAATGAAAAACTGTTTTTT.

In its sample, this clone was seen once. The J gene is TRBJ1-1, the V gene TRBV7-9; possible D gene TRBD1, 5 bases. This CDR3 has 15 residues. The germline gives CDR1 SEHNR, CDR2 FQNEAQ (reference sequence). Trimming left V 0 bases short and J 5 bases short, with 13 bases between. DNA of the CDR3: TGTGCCAGCAGCTTAGCGGCGATTGGGGGGACTGAAGCTTTCTTT. Translation gives CASSLAAIGGTEAFF.

V is TRBV1 and J is TRBJ2-5; the listed D gene, TRBD2, was not tested against the DNA. TRBV1 is a pseudogene locus. This CDR3 spans 16 amino acids. This chain's CDR3 is CTSSPPLAGGEETQYF. The CDR3, as DNA: TGCACCAGCAGCCCCCCCCTAGCGGGGGGGGAAGAGACCCAGTACTTC.

This chain joins TRBV2 and TRBJ1-6; D call uncertain. Germline-derived CDR1 and CDR2 are SNHLY and FYNNEI. The germline V and J ends were trimmed by 7 bases and 4 bases, with 8 bases remaining between them. This CDR3 spans 13 amino acids. CDR3 sequence (DNA): TGTGCCAGCACGGCAGAATATAATTCACCCCTCCACTTT. Translation gives CASTAEYNSPLHF. The complete variable domain, with remaining parts taken from reference TRBV2 and TRBJ1-6, reads EPEVTQTPSHQVTQMGQEVILRCVPISNHLYFYWYRQILGQKVEFLVSFYNNEISEKSEIFDDQFSVERPDGSNFTLKIRSTKLEDSAMYFCASTAEYNSPLHFGNGTRLTVT.

The chain is built from TRBV19 and TRBJ1-1; D is possibly TRBD1 (6 bases). Trimming took off 5 bases at V and 0 bases at J, with 22 bases between the two ends. The CDR3 has 18 amino acids. Germline-derived CDR1 and CDR2 are LNHDA and SQIVND (reference sequence). The chain's CDR3 is CASSPRQETTTLNTEAFF. The DNA for the CDR3 is TGTGCCAGTAGTCCTAGACAGGAGACTACTACATTGAACACTGAAGCTTTCTTT.

This clone was counted between two and nine times. The chain employs TRBV4-1 and TRBJ2-2; TRBD2 agrees at 14 bases. Germline-derived CDR1 and CDR2 are MGHRA and YSYEKL. The CDR3 is 17 amino acids. V shed 1 base and J 7 bases; nucleotides not matched to a gene: 5. CDR3 sequence: CASSQGGLAGAGGELFF. The CDR3 region has the DNA TGCGCCAGCAGCCAAGGGGGACTAGCGGGAGCGGGCGGGGAGCTGTTTTTT.

This chain links TRBV4-1 with TRBJ1-1; D is uncertain. V was trimmed by 4 bases and J by 1 base, leaving 4 bases between them. CDR1 MGHRA and CDR2 YSYEKL come from the germline V gene. The CDR3 extends over 12 amino acids. The CDR3 here is CASSRTNTEAFF. The CDR3 bases are TGCGCCAGCAGCCGAACGAACACTGAAGCTTTCTTT.

V is TRBV7-7 and J is TRBJ2-1; unclear D gene. V was pared by 1 base and J by 6 bases, with 16 bases between. CDR1 SSHAT and CDR2 FNYEAQ come from the germline V gene (reference sequence). This CDR3 is 16 amino acids long. The CDR3, as DNA: TGTGCCAGCAGCTTAGGGCGCATGACGTCCATCAATGAGCAGTTCTTC. It is translated as CASSLGRMTSINEQFF.

The gene calls are TRBV30 and TRBJ1-6; D perhaps matches TRBD1 (6 bases). Trimming left V 3 bases short and J 11 bases short, with 11 bases between. This CDR3 has 12 amino acids. The V gene's germline CDR1 is GTSNPN and CDR2 SVGIG (reference sequence). DNA of the CDR3: TGTGCCTGGAGGACAGGTCCGACACCCCTCCACTTT. This sequence encodes CAWRTGPTPLHF.

In DNA form, the CDR3 reads TGTGCCATCAGTGTCGCTCACACAAGCTCTGGAAACACCATATATTTT. Residues: CAISVAHTSSGNTIYF. The V and J genes are TRBV10-3 and TRBJ1-3; D not resolved. From germline, CDR1 is ENHRY and CDR2 SYGVKD. V was clipped by 4 bases and J by 0 bases, with 13 bases between them. The CDR3 consists of 16 residues.

CDR3 DNA sequence: TGTGCCAGCAGCCAAGGTGGGACAGTTTCGAGCTCTGGAAACACCATATATTTT. Translating gives CASSQGGTVSSSGNTIYF. The chain carries TRBV3-1 (or the pseudogene TRBV3-2) and TRBJ1-3; the match to TRBD1 covers 7 bases. The V and J ends lost 1 base and 0 bases, in that order; junction bases with no gene match: 9. The CDR3 has 18 amino acids. CDR1 is LGHDT and CDR2 is YNNKEL in the germline V gene (reference sequence).

The rearrangement uses TRBV24-1 and TRBJ2-5; 16 nucleotides agree with TRBD2. The V gene's germline CDR1 is KGHDR and CDR2 SFDVKD. The V gene end was trimmed by 4 bases and the J gene end by 5 bases; junction bases not matched to a gene: 9. The CDR3 runs to 18 residues. The CDR3 DNA follows: TGTGCCACCAGTGACCCTGGGACTAGCGGGGGGGCCGGGGAGACCCAGTACTTC. Residues: CATSDPGTSGGAGETQYF.

The CDR3 DNA is TGTGCCAGCAACGAGAACGAGAACTATGGCTACACCTTC. Its translation: CASNENENYGYTF. J is TRBJ1-2 and V is TRBV2; D ambiguous. With 7 bases removed from V and 2 bases from J, the gap between germline ends came to 11 bases. Germline lookup yields CDR1 SNHLY and CDR2 FYNNEI. CDR3 length: 13 amino acids.

This clone was observed a few times. The V call is TRBV4-1, the J call TRBJ2-3, with D hard to call. Trimming shortened V by 0 bases and J by 5 bases, and 15 bases separated the two germline ends. The CDR3 is made up of 16 amino acids. Germline V gene data show CDR1 as MGHRA and CDR2 as YSYEKL. For the CDR3, the DNA is TGCGCCAGCAGCCAAGATCGGGCGGAGTCCGGAGATACGCAGTATTTT. Encoded protein: CASSQDRAESGDTQYF.

The V call is TRBV2, the J call TRBJ2-2; D is ambiguous. Looked up from germline, CDR1 is SNHLY and CDR2 is FYNNEI. V lost 1 base and J lost 0, with 9 bases in between. This CDR3 has 16 residues. This CDR3 is CASSEGRRSNTGELFF. The CDR3 DNA follows: TGTGCCAGCAGTGAAGGCCGACGGTCGAACACCGGGGAGCTGTTTTTT.

This clone is classed as medium-sized. In DNA, the CDR3 is TGTGCCACCGAACCGAAGGGCTACTCTGGAAACACCATATATTTT. It is translated as CATEPKGYSGNTIYF. The V call is TRBV19, the J call TRBJ1-3; D gene unclear. Trimming took 10 bases from V and 0 from J, leaving 16 bases between them. CDR3 size: 15 residues. Germline CDR1 LNHDA, CDR2 SQIVND (reference sequence).

As concerns this clone: At the DNA level, this CDR3 is encoded by other sequences in the same sample as well. V and J are TRBV6-5 and TRBJ1-2; D is undetermined. Germline CDR1 reads MNHEY; CDR2 reads SVGAGI. V lost 0 bases and J lost 8, with 19 bases in between. The CDR3 length is 16 residues. The DNA for the CDR3 is TGTGCCAGCAGTTACTCCCCGGTCGACCCACCCGCAGGCTACACCTTC. It translates to CASSYSPVDPPAGYTF.

The chain employs TRBV3-1 (or the pseudogene TRBV3-2) and TRBJ2-7; D is unresolved. The CDR3 length is 11 residues. The V and J ends lost 1 base and 5 bases respectively, with 3 bases between them. CDR1 and CDR2 (germline): LGHDT, YNNKEL (reference sequence). The CDR3: CASSQVHEQYF. CDR3 nucleotides: TGTGCCAGCAGCCAAGTCCACGAGCAGTACTTC.

The chain has TRBV6-6 and TRBJ2-7, with a possible D match to TRBD1 (5 bases). V was shortened by 0 bases and J by 6 bases, with 15 bases between the two germline ends. The CDR3 runs to 15 residues. Per the germline V gene, CDR1 is MNHNY and CDR2 is SVGAGI (reference sequence). DNA of the CDR3: TGTGCCAGCAGTTACTCTCAAGGGGCCGGGTTCGAGCAGTACTTC. Protein: CASSYSQGAGFEQYF.

CDR3: CASSQMENTEAFF. The CDR3, as DNA: TGCGCCAGCAGCCAAATGGAGAACACTGAAGCTTTCTTT. The chain joins TRBV4-1 to TRBJ1-1; D not resolved. Germline V lookup: CDR1 MGHRA, CDR2 YSYEKL. The CDR3 has 13 residues. V dropped 2 bases and J dropped 1 base, with 5 bases sitting between them.

The V and J genes are TRBV10-2 and TRBJ1-1; TRBD1 might be the D (5 bases). CDR1 WSHSY and CDR2 SAAADI come from the germline V gene. This CDR3 comprises 13 residues. The V end was cut by 5 bases, the J end by 2 bases, with 9 bases between. The CDR3 sequence is CASSYGGNTEAFF. Here the CDR3 DNA reads TGCGCCAGCAGTTACGGGGGAAACACTGAAGCTTTCTTT.

This clone came up a few times. This chain uses TRBV10-1 with TRBJ2-7, with 9 bases aligning to TRBD2. Trimming removed 3 bases from V and 3 bases from J; junction bases left unmatched: 3. The CDR3 loop spans 14 amino acids. Looked up from germline, CDR1 is WNHNN and CDR2 is SYGVQD (reference sequence). CDR3: CASSDLTSGYEQYF. The CDR3 DNA follows: TGCGCCAGCAGTGACTTGACTAGCGGCTACGAGCAGTACTTC.

The chain recombines TRBV6-5 with TRBJ2-7, with TRBD2 matching over 9 bases. V shed 0 bases and J 3 bases; nucleotides not matched to a gene: 6. The CDR3 length is 16 residues. Germline values: CDR1 MNHEY, CDR2 SVGAGI. This chain's CDR3 is CASSYSSFSGSYEQYF. Written as DNA, the CDR3 is TGTGCCAGCAGTTACTCGAGTTTTAGCGGGAGCTACGAGCAGTACTTC.

The chain combines TRBV30 with TRBJ2-1, with a weak D call TRBD1 (5 bases). V lost 2 bases and J lost 7, with 9 bases in between. Germline V CDR1 and CDR2: GTSNPN, SVGIG (reference sequence). This CDR3 comprises 12 residues. CDR3 in amino acids: CAWSRQLNEQFF. CDR3 coding DNA: TGTGCCTGGAGTCGACAGTTAAATGAGCAGTTCTTC.

This rearrangement joins TRBV24-1 to TRBJ1-5, with D uncertain. The V end lost 3 bases, the J end lost 3 bases, and 2 bases lay between the germline ends. Per the germline V gene, CDR1 is KGHDR and CDR2 is SFDVKD. The CDR3 loop spans 12 amino acids. CDR3 region: CATSDDNQPQHF. CDR3 DNA sequence: TGTGCCACCAGTGATGACAATCAGCCCCAGCATTTT.